Listed below are T cell receptor beta chains from one sample, sequenced in a study of naive and memory T cell subsets. Each CDR3 protein gets one entry after TCRdb re-called the UMI-ligation and nested PCR reads with MiXCR. The sample has roughly 21,000 distinct CDR3 sequences; approximately 9.9% are singletons. Sequencing input: central memory CD8+ T cells from blood. These TCRs come from a human donor in good health. Each CDR3 is given with its conserved first and last residue. The D gene is left open where the match is weak. Clone size is not always given. Where it is, it says once, few, many or a class for expanded clones.

V: TRBV7-9; D: -; size: few; length: 16; J: TRBJ2-1; CDR3: CASSFEGGRLVNEQFF; DNA: TGTGCCAGCAGCTTCGAGGGCGGGCGCCTGGTCAATGAGCAGTTCTTC
V: TRBV27; D: TRBD2; size: many; length: 16; J: TRBJ2-2; CDR3: CASSPKTSGNAGELFF; DNA: TGTGCCAGCAGTCCCAAGACTAGCGGGAACGCCGGGGAGCTGTTTTTT
V: TRBV7-9; D: TRBD2; size: many; length: 16; J: TRBJ2-1; CDR3: CASSPLAGGNYNEQFF; DNA: TGTGCCAGCAGCCCTTTGGCGGGAGGGAACTACAATGAGCAGTTCTTC
V: TRBV14; D: TRBD2; size: -; length: 17; J: TRBJ2-1; CDR3: CASSHFLSGRTYNEQFF; DNA: TGTGCCAGCAGCCATTTCCTAAGCGGGAGAACCTACAATGAGCAGTTCTTC
V: TRBV7-3; D: -; size: medium-sized; length: 15; J: TRBJ2-7; CDR3: CASSPSSDREDEQYF; DNA: TGTGCCAGCAGCCCATCATCCGACAGGGAGGACGAGCAGTACTTC
V: TRBV4-3; D: -; size: many; length: 16; J: TRBJ1-6; CDR3: CASSQDGEGGGSPLHF; DNA: TGCGCCAGCAGCCAAGATGGAGAGGGAGGCGGTTCACCCCTCCACTTT
V: TRBV6-6; D: TRBD2; size: once; length: 15; J: TRBJ2-2; CDR3: CASSYRGSRTGELFF; DNA: TGTGCCAGCAGTTATCGCGGGAGTCGGACCGGGGAGCTGTTTTTT
V: TRBV27; D: -; size: -; length: 16; J: TRBJ2-2; CDR3: CASSLIGGVNTGELFF; DNA: TGTGCCAGCAGTTTAATAGGGGGAGTGAACACCGGGGAGCTGTTTTTT
V: TRBV2; D: TRBD2; size: many; length: 16; J: TRBJ2-3; CDR3: CASIGLADSSTDTQYF; DNA: TGTGCCAGCATCGGACTAGCGGATTCTAGCACAGATACGCAGTATTTT
V: TRBV12-3/TRBV12-4; D: TRBD1; size: many; length: 14; J: TRBJ1-1; CDR3: CASSFVQGEAEAFF; DNA: TGTGCCAGCAGTTTTGTACAGGGGGAGGCTGAAGCTTTCTTT
V: TRBV6-5; D: -; size: few; length: 16; J: TRBJ2-4; CDR3: CASSRVWDSAKNIQYF; DNA: TGTGCCAGCAGCCGCGTTTGGGATTCGGCCAAAAACATTCAGTACTTC
V: TRBV7-9; D: -; size: many; length: 11; J: TRBJ2-7; CDR3: CASSPTYEQYF; DNA: TGTGCCAGCAGCCCCACCTACGAGCAGTACTTC
V: TRBV7-9; D: TRBD1; size: few; length: 17; J: TRBJ2-2; CDR3: CASSSDRDLPRPGELFF; DNA: TGTGCCAGCAGCTCTGACAGGGATCTTCCGCGCCCCGGGGAGCTGTTTTTT
V: TRBV6-2/TRBV6-3; D: -; size: few; length: 17; J: TRBJ2-6; CDR3: CASGVWGGSPGANVLTF; DNA: TGTGCCAGCGGTGTTTGGGGAGGTTCCCCCGGGGCCAACGTCCTGACTTTC
V: TRBV6-1; D: -; size: many; length: 13; J: TRBJ1-6; CDR3: CASREWGGSPLHF; DNA: TGTGCCAGCAGAGAGTGGGGCGGTTCACCCCTCCACTTT
V: TRBV24-1; D: -; size: many; length: 12; J: TRBJ1-1; CDR3: CATSGPNTEAFF; DNA: TGTGCCACCAGTGGCCCGAACACTGAAGCTTTCTTT
V: TRBV4-1; D: TRBD1; size: medium-sized; length: 17; J: TRBJ1-1; CDR3: CASSQEGQGVLGTEAFF; DNA: TGCGCCAGCAGCCAAGAAGGACAGGGGGTGTTAGGCACTGAAGCTTTCTTT
V: TRBV20-1; D: -; size: many; length: 14; J: TRBJ2-5; CDR3: CSAHLDSPTETQYF; DNA: TGCAGTGCTCATTTGGACAGTCCGACCGAGACCCAGTACTTC
V: TRBV10-3; D: TRBD1; size: few; length: 14; J: TRBJ2-1; CDR3: CAISEYDRGDEQFF; DNA: TGTGCCATCAGTGAGTACGACAGGGGGGATGAGCAGTTCTTC
V: TRBV6-5; D: -; size: few; length: 13; J: TRBJ2-7; CDR3: CASSYSPTYEQYF; DNA: TGTGCCAGCAGTTACTCGCCTACCTACGAGCAGTACTTC
V: TRBV15; D: TRBD2; size: -; length: 15; J: TRBJ2-1; CDR3: CATSRVAGGRNEQFF; DNA: TGTGCCACCAGCAGAGTAGCGGGAGGTAGGAATGAGCAGTTCTTC
V: TRBV15; D: TRBD1; size: many; length: 16; J: TRBJ1-5; CDR3: CATSSTGGASNQPQHF; DNA: TGTGCCACCAGCAGCACAGGGGGAGCCAGCAATCAGCCCCAGCATTTT
V: TRBV11-2; D: TRBD1; size: few; length: 15; J: TRBJ2-1; CDR3: CASSLRGGTGDEQFF; DNA: TGTGCCAGCAGCTTAAGGGGCGGGACAGGGGATGAGCAGTTCTTC
V: TRBV12-3/TRBV12-4; D: -; size: many; length: 13; J: TRBJ2-7; CDR3: CASSQTSSYEQYF; DNA: TGTGCCAGCAGTCAAACATCTAGTTACGAGCAGTACTTC
V: TRBV4-2; D: -; size: many; length: 15; J: TRBJ1-6; CDR3: CASSPTGQGNSPLHF; DNA: TGTGCCAGCAGCCCGACGGGGCAAGGTAATTCACCCCTCCACTTT
V: TRBV5-1; D: -; size: -; length: 16; J: TRBJ2-2; CDR3: CASTNPTVGDTGELFF; DNA: TGCGCCAGCACTAACCCGACAGTTGGGGACACCGGGGAGCTGTTTTTT
V: TRBV9; D: TRBD2; size: medium-sized; length: 12; J: TRBJ2-7; CDR3: CASSETSGEQYF; DNA: TGTGCCAGCAGCGAGACTAGCGGTGAGCAGTACTTC
V: TRBV30; D: -; size: few; length: 18; J: TRBJ2-7; CDR3: CAWSVRHFGGRGAYEQYF; DNA: TGTGCCTGGAGTGTACGGCACTTCGGCGGCCGAGGGGCCTACGAGCAGTACTTC
V: TRBV2; D: -; size: many; length: 12; J: TRBJ1-4; CDR3: CASTDFSEKLFF; DNA: TGTGCCAGCACGGACTTTAGTGAAAAACTGTTTTTT
V: TRBV20-1; D: TRBD2; size: few; length: 15; J: TRBJ2-1; CDR3: CSARGPAGLANEQFF; DNA: TGCAGTGCTAGAGGTCCTGCGGGACTAGCAAATGAGCAGTTCTTC
V: TRBV27; D: TRBD2; size: -; length: 16; J: TRBJ2-1; CDR3: CASSRPSGRTYNEQFF; DNA: TGTGCCAGCAGTCGCCCTAGCGGGAGGACCTACAATGAGCAGTTCTTC
V: TRBV7-8; D: -; size: medium-sized; length: 15; J: TRBJ1-5; CDR3: CASSLGGADNQPQHF; DNA: TGTGCCAGCAGCTTAGGAGGGGCTGACAATCAGCCCCAGCATTTT
V: TRBV6-4; D: TRBD2; size: -; length: 13; J: TRBJ2-1; CDR3: CASGAGEVNEQFF; DNA: TGTGCCAGTGGAGCGGGAGAGGTGAATGAGCAGTTCTTC
V: TRBV4-2; D: TRBD2; size: few; length: 19; J: TRBJ2-1; CDR3: CASSPPQRLAGTSYNEQFF; DNA: TGTGCCAGCAGCCCCCCACAAAGACTAGCGGGCACCTCCTACAATGAGCAGTTCTTC
V: TRBV11-2; D: TRBD2; size: few; length: 15; J: TRBJ2-3; CDR3: CASSRIAGVGDTQYF; DNA: TGTGCCAGCAGCCGCATAGCGGGAGTCGGGGATACGCAGTATTTT
V: TRBV7-3; D: -; size: -; length: 14; J: TRBJ1-1; CDR3: CASSLTGSNTEAFF; DNA: TGTGCCAGCAGCTTAACAGGGAGTAACACTGAAGCTTTCTTT
V: TRBV28; D: -; size: -; length: 14; J: TRBJ1-2; CDR3: CASSLSVTRYGYTF; DNA: TGTGCCAGCAGTTTATCGGTGACTCGCTATGGCTACACCTTC
V: TRBV7-3; D: TRBD1; size: medium-sized; length: 13; J: TRBJ2-7; CDR3: CASSLGRGYEQYF; DNA: TGTGCCAGCAGCCTTGGCAGGGGGTACGAGCAGTACTTC
V: TRBV29-1; D: TRBD1; size: -; length: 15; J: TRBJ2-7; CDR3: CSVEGDRDFPYEQYF; DNA: TGCAGCGTTGAAGGGGACAGGGACTTCCCCTACGAGCAGTACTTC
V: TRBV19; D: TRBD1; size: many; length: 11; J: TRBJ1-2; CDR3: CATDTGGRYTF; DNA: TGTGCCACTGATACAGGGGGCCGCTACACCTTC
V: TRBV7-8; D: TRBD2; size: many; length: 17; J: TRBJ2-1; CDR3: CASSSQSAGGLYNEQFF; DNA: TGTGCCAGCAGCTCCCAGTCCGCGGGAGGGCTCTACAATGAGCAGTTCTTC
V: TRBV4-3; D: -; size: many; length: 15; J: TRBJ2-1; CDR3: CASSQELAGQGEQFF; DNA: TGCGCCAGCAGCCAAGAGCTAGCGGGACAGGGCGAGCAGTTCTTC